This T cell receptor beta chain was identified in a study of cytomegalovirus exposure and HLA in healthy donors (dated by TCRdb to 2015 to 2018). Some background on the complete study: In an earlier analysis of 450 to 750 of the donors, 250 to 300 Gb of sequence data and some 120 million unique TCR beta sequences from about 179 million T cells were reported. An early release covering roughly 580 HLA-typed donors comprised roughly 300 gigabases of sequencing data and around 85 million unique TCR sequences. Among the roughly 400 genotyped donors, around 79% belonged to the genetic ancestry cluster associated with self-reported Caucasian donors. The study was designed to test whether signatures of past pathogen exposure could be identified by cataloging public T cell receptors. The study profiled the T cell repertoires of about 720 subjects by immunosequencing and related them to cytomegalovirus serostatus. Besides the first cohort of under 700 subjects, a separate validation cohort made up of about 120 different subjects was used. To predict cytomegalovirus infection status, the study combined high-throughput TCR immunosequencing, statistical association of individual TCRs with disease status, and machine learning. A later analysis re-analyzed previously published TCR beta repertoires from roughly 630 donors and added high-resolution HLA genotyping to study TCR occurrence patterns. In the later analysis, no new phenotypic data were used to find candidate immune exposures; instead, reliance was placed on TCR beta sequences and their occurrence across donors. In an earlier analysis of roughly 540 of the donors, high-throughput TCR beta sequencing was used to judge whether each TCR beta V gene segment behaved as functional or pseudogenic. Donor age, sex, ethnicity and CMV serostatus were collected together with the repertoire data. Genome-wide SNP genotypes for about three fifths of the roughly 670 donors were used in a later genetic analysis, which treated that subset as a discovery cohort. All discovery cohort repertoires had been generated on a single sequencing platform. HLA typing included class I and class II loci at four-digit resolution. Typing coverage differed by locus: A, B, C, DRB1 and DQB1 were typed in about 620-640 donors, DQA1 in about 500, DPA1 in some 610, and DPB1 in just under 490. Four to six DR-DQ haplotypes were handled as single units for association and clustering, since linkage in the cohort was strong. Among some 410 genotyped donors of the cohort, an average of around 220,000 unique TCR beta nucleotide sequences was sequenced per donor, of which about 18% were non-productive.

The cohort comprised some 730 healthy bone marrow donors. Cohort members were all nominally healthy when sampled, although unrecorded immune exposures were likely present. The donor tested CMV seronegative, placing the donor among the 350 or so seronegative members of the cohort. Each donor provided a peripheral blood sample, and peripheral blood mononuclear cells were used for TCR beta sequencing. The Qiagen DNeasy Blood Extraction Kit was used to extract genomic DNA from the blood cell samples. As encoded in the germline V gene, CDR1 is SGDLS while CDR2 is YYNGEE. There are 15 amino acids in the CDR3, from cysteine to phenylalanine inclusive. The entry retains the CDR3 DNA only, 45 bases that are in frame from base 1. V is reduced by 0 bases and J by 3 bases, leaving a spacing of 12 bases between them. On the study overall, not on this receptor specifically: When HLA alleles, especially DR and DQ, strongly co-occurred, attributing TCR associations to individual alleles was difficult. According to a later analysis, TCR association rates differed among HLA loci, with DRB1 alleles showing the most associated TCRs and HLA-C alleles showing the fewest. The classifier was reported to diagnose cytomegalovirus status with high specificity and sensitivity in both the original cohort and the validation cohort. A further reported finding was that TCR beta sequences accurately predicted the HLA-A and HLA-B alleles for most subjects in the first cohort. Roughly uniform sequencing depth across donors was assumed in presence/absence analyses, although this assumption may not hold. In a later analysis, about 17,000 TCR beta sequences were associated with specific HLA alleles at a false discovery rate of 0.05. About 15 rarely observed V segments, including chromosome 9 orphons, were excluded from the earlier analysis of about 600 of the donors because counts were too low. The sequencing pipeline was judged likely to have produced a cluster of highly shared sequence variants as a technical artifact. A later analysis reported that several top co-occurrence clusters appeared linked to parvovirus B19, influenza, CMV and Epstein-Barr virus. In an earlier analysis of some 540 of the donors, most TCR beta V segments appeared in productive rearrangements about 87% or about 30% of the time, broadly matching IMGT annotations. Some IMGT-functional V segments, including TRBV6-2 and TRBV6-3, could not be distinguished by the 87-base-pair reads and were therefore excluded. In this cohort, only TCR beta chains were sequenced, and detectable features were limited by the absence of alpha or paired-chain data. According to the authors, the approach could potentially be generalized to other disease states and immunological phenotypes. Because HLA typing was unavailable for some donors at each locus, only the typed subset was used in association tests. Linkage disequilibrium might explain the correlated functional status among segregating V segments, but an unknown experimental factor could not be excluded. A total of about 150 TCR beta chains were listed by the study as associated with cytomegalovirus. Most TCR sequences were observed very rarely across donors, whereas some public TCRs were present in many individuals. Compared with the 666-donor mean, donors in an Asian-associated ancestry cluster had fewer N-insertions in productive TCRs, according to a later genetic analysis. In a later analysis, HLA-associated TCR beta chains were found to be more clonally expanded and to have lower generation probabilities than equally common non-associated chains. In a later genetic analysis, a missense DCLRE1C variant was associated with V-gene and J-gene trimming of TCR beta chains, and the association was replicated in an independent cohort. Three of the identified cytomegalovirus-associated TCR beta chains were confirmed in vitro to be specific for cytomegalovirus antigens. For the cohort, immune exposure information was limited to CMV serostatus. A later analysis found that most CMV-associated TCR beta chains appeared HLA-restricted, with HLA associations seemingly driven largely by CMV exposure.

The library was prepared using the immunoSEQ multiplex PCR assay. The multiplex PCR relied on a mix of 60 forward primers for TCR Vbeta segments and 13 reverse primers for TCR Jbeta segments. The CDR3 region of rearranged TCR beta genes was amplified from genomic DNA by a multiplex PCR assay. On the Illumina HiSeq System, the amplified TCR beta libraries were sequenced as 87-base-pair reads. Per the authors' processing: A later analysis counted 65 million to 90 million unique TCR beta chains across the 666 repertoires, and around 9.9 million of these chains were shared by at least two donors. Raw reads were error-corrected and collapsed into unique sequences with a nearest-neighbor algorithm that merged closely related sequences to remove PCR and sequencing errors. Alignment of CDR3 sequences to IMGT reference sequences was used to assign V, D and J gene segments. For a sequence to be retained, a match of at least six nucleotides to both a V gene segment and a J gene segment was required. Rearrangements were called productive when the CDR3 lacked stop codons and stayed in frame with V and J; all others were non-productive. Following IMGT convention, CDR3 was defined as the stretch from the second conserved V-encoded cysteine up to the conserved J-encoded phenylalanine. The earlier analysis of about 500 of the donors excluded sequences that lacked an unambiguous match to a single V gene segment. An earlier analysis of a few hundred of the donors called V segments functional above 56.7% productive rearrangements and segregating when the between-donor standard deviation exceeded 5%. A statistical classification framework was developed to diagnose cytomegalovirus status using the catalog of TCR beta chain sequences. A later analysis assigned V and J genes by comparing TCR nucleotide sequences with IMGT/GENE-DB human TR gene sequences. Using the TCRdist pipeline, a later analysis assigned CDR3 sequences along with most-parsimonious VDJ recombination scenarios. A later analysis defined each TCR beta chain by its CDR3 amino acid sequence plus V-gene family, and excluded reads lacking a unique V-gene family. A later analysis removed 592 highly shared, low-generation-probability nucleotide sequences to deal with suspected cross-contamination and a sequencing artifact. In a later analysis, a clonal expansion index was calculated for each public chain from normalized within-repertoire ranks of inferred template counts. In a later analysis, generation probabilities were computed with a VDJ recombination model fitted to out-of-frame rearrangements, and the resulting probabilities were checked against IGoR. In a later analysis, TCR-TCR, TCR-HLA and TCR-CMV co-occurrence was scored with hypergeometric tests, and a repertoire-size bias correction was applied to TCR pairs. In a later analysis, false discovery rates were estimated by permuting HLA or CMV assignments 20 times. In a later analysis, co-occurring TCRs were grouped using DBSCAN, and TCRdist sequence similarity was added for clustering within HLA-allele-positive subsets. For co-occurrence clustering, repertoires with fewer than 30,000 or more than 120,000 public chains were excluded, along with roughly 5 repertoires with anomalous nucleotide sharing. Sourced from immuneACCESS, this table was stored by TCRdb with only in-frame sequences that have V and J called. A share of the clones is absent; for the studies checked, an unresolved V gene accounts for under half, and the remainder has no known explanation. V and J calls and clone size follow that table, whereas D and trimming were derived from the DNA. Here the sample has 95,000 to 110,000 clones; roughly three quarters occur a single time. The ten top clones hold roughly 1.7% of the sample.

In the case of this clone: It lacks a known antigen. Per-nucleotide qualities are absent, and no much larger clonotype sits a single base away.

The sample comprised PBMCs. The chain links TRBV9 with TRBJ1-2; 5 matching bases give a weak D call of TRBD1. The TCR comes from a woman between 40 and 55 years old in good health and CMV-seronegative. The CDR3 sequence is CASSVGGQGDYGYTF. The DNA reads TGTGCCAGCAGCGTAGGAGGTCAGGGTGACTATGGCTACACCTTC.